A selection of T cell receptor beta chains follows, all from one sample in a study of blood T cell repertoires in COVID-19. The repertoire was sequenced with immunoSEQ multiplex PCR; TCRdb's copy has only in-frame clones and lacks some. The table shows under 130,000 clones, with roughly 80% occurring only once. Source material: peripheral blood. Receptor source: a woman of 80 years or more with acute or convalescent COVID-19. CDR3s include the opening cysteine and the closing phenylalanine or tryptophan. D genes are given only for firm matches. For some rows the clone size is stated as once, few or many, or as a class when expanded; others skip it.

DNA,CDR3,J,size,V,D
TGTGCCAGCAGCTTGACAATTGAGAACATTCAGTACTTC,CASSLTIENIQYF,TRBJ2-4,.,TRBV11-2,.
TGTGCCAGTGTTCAGGACTATGGCTACACCTTC,CASVQDYGYTF,TRBJ1-2,.,TRBV19,.
TGTGCCAGCAGCTCCAGGACTAGCGGGAGGGAGACCCAGTACTTC,CASSSRTSGRETQYF,TRBJ2-5,.,TRBV3-1/TRBV3-2,TRBD2
TGTGCCAGCAGTCAGTCGACCGGAGAAGAAAAACTGTTTTTT,CASSQSTGEEKLFF,TRBJ1-4,.,TRBV27,.
TGCGCCAGCAGCCTACGGTGGCTAGCGGGGGGGTCATCGGAGGAGACCCAGTACTTC,CASSLRWLAGGSSEETQYF,TRBJ2-5,.,TRBV23-1,TRBD2
TGTGCCAGTAGTCCCCGTGGTAGCGGGGGGAGCGAGCAGTACTTC,CASSPRGSGGSEQYF,TRBJ2-7,.,TRBV19,TRBD2
TGCAGTGCTAGTGATAGGAGACTCACCACAGATACGCAGTATTTT,CSASDRRLTTDTQYF,TRBJ2-3,.,TRBV20-1,.
TGTGCCACCAGTGACCCGCGGGAGGGGGGCAATCAGCCCCAGCATTTT,CATSDPREGGNQPQHF,TRBJ1-5,.,TRBV24-1,.
TGTGCCAGCAGCTTAGCCGGGAGATTCAATGAGCAGTTCTTC,CASSLAGRFNEQFF,TRBJ2-1,.,TRBV7-9,.
TGTGCCAGCAGCTTGGCCCAGGGGAGCGACGAGCAGTACTTC,CASSLAQGSDEQYF,TRBJ2-7,.,TRBV5-4,.
TGTGCCAGTAGTATAGGGGGGCCCAATCAGCCCCAGCATTTT,CASSIGGPNQPQHF,TRBJ1-5,.,TRBV19,.
TGTGCCAGCAGCTTAGAGGGCAGGGGCTACGAGCAGTACTTC,CASSLEGRGYEQYF,TRBJ2-7,.,TRBV7-9,.
TGCAGCGTCCACAGGGCCACCTACAATGAGCAGTTCTTC,CSVHRATYNEQFF,TRBJ2-1,.,TRBV29-1,.
TGTGCCAGCAGCTTACTAGGCGGAGGAAAGAGGTACAATGAGCAGTTCTTC,CASSLLGGGKRYNEQFF,TRBJ2-1,.,TRBV11-3,.
TGCGCCAGCAGCTACGGAGGGCCCGGGGAGCTGTTTTTT,CASSYGGPGELFF,TRBJ2-2,.,TRBV5-1,.
TGTGCCAGCACCCTAAGCACTGAAGCTTTCTTT,CASTLSTEAFF,TRBJ1-1,.,TRBV2,.
TGCGCCAGCAGCCCCTCCGGGACAGTCTCTGGGGCCAACGTCCTGACTTTC,CASSPSGTVSGANVLTF,TRBJ2-6,.,TRBV4-1,TRBD1
TGTGCCAGCAGCTTGTTTGGGTCTGGCGGGGCTAATACCGGGGAGCTGTTTTTT,CASSLFGSGGANTGELFF,TRBJ2-2,.,TRBV5-4,.
TGCGCCAGCAGCAACCCTCAGGGGGGCAATGAGCAGTTCTTC,CASSNPQGGNEQFF,TRBJ2-1,.,TRBV5-1,.
TGTGCCAGCAGCCAATTGAGCGTGGACACTGAAGCTTTCTTT,CASSQLSVDTEAFF,TRBJ1-1,few,TRBV16,.
TGTGCCAGCAGTTTAATCCGGGGAAACACCATATATTTT,CASSLIRGNTIYF,TRBJ1-3,.,TRBV28,.
TGTGCCACCAGCAGAGATCTAGGCGACAGTTACTTCTATGGCTACACCTTC,CATSRDLGDSYFYGYTF,TRBJ1-2,once,TRBV15,.
TGTGCCAGCAGCTCAGGGGGATTTTACTATGGCTACACCTTC,CASSSGGFYYGYTF,TRBJ1-2,.,TRBV11-2,TRBD1
TGCGCCAGCAGACTGAAAGAGAACACCGGGGAGCTGTTTTTT,CASRLKENTGELFF,TRBJ2-2,once,TRBV5-1,.
TGTGCCACCAGTGATTTTCGGGGTCACGGGGAGCTGTTTTTT,CATSDFRGHGELFF,TRBJ2-2,many,TRBV24-1,.
TGCGCCAGCAGCCATTGGACCGCGGGAGGCTTCACAGATACGCAGTATTTT,CASSHWTAGGFTDTQYF,TRBJ2-3,.,TRBV4-3,TRBD2
TGTGCCAGCAGCTTATCCGGGACACCTAAAGAGACCCAGTACTTC,CASSLSGTPKETQYF,TRBJ2-5,.,TRBV7-2,.
TGTGCCAGCAGCCAAAGAGTAGCGATTAGCACAGATACGCAGTATTTT,CASSQRVAISTDTQYF,TRBJ2-3,.,TRBV3-1/TRBV3-2,.
TGCGCCAGCAGCGTAGGACAGCCGTACGAGCAGTACTTC,CASSVGQPYEQYF,TRBJ2-7,.,TRBV5-1,.
TGTGCCAGCAGCTGGATAGCGGGAGAGGGCTACAATGAGCAGTTCTTC,CASSWIAGEGYNEQFF,TRBJ2-1,few,TRBV11-3,TRBD2
TGTGCCAGCTTCTCACAGGGTCTCTCTGGAAACACCATATATTTT,CASFSQGLSGNTIYF,TRBJ1-3,.,TRBV11-2,.
TGTGCCACCAGTGATTTCTCTAGCGGGAGTTCAGATACGCAGTATTTT,CATSDFSSGSSDTQYF,TRBJ2-3,.,TRBV24-1,TRBD2
TGTGCCAGCAGTTTCCACACAGGTCTTGGCACCGGGGAGCTGTTTTTT,CASSFHTGLGTGELFF,TRBJ2-2,.,TRBV28,.
TGTGCCAGCACCCCTGGACGGGACAGGGGATTTTATGGCTACACCTTC,CASTPGRDRGFYGYTF,TRBJ1-2,.,TRBV5-4,TRBD1
TGCAGCGTCGCCGGGACTAGCGGGAGCACAACTGAGCAGTTCTTC,CSVAGTSGSTTEQFF,TRBJ2-1,.,TRBV29-1,TRBD2
TGTGCCAGCAGCCTGACAGGGGTGAACACTGAAGCTTTCTTT,CASSLTGVNTEAFF,TRBJ1-1,.,TRBV5-4,TRBD1
TGTGCCAGCAGTCAGGGGGTGGGAAGCTCCTATAATTCACCCCTCCACTTT,CASSQGVGSSYNSPLHF,TRBJ1-6,.,TRBV28,TRBD1
TGTGCCAGCAGCCCCTATGGGTCTAGCTCCTACAATGAGCAGTTCTTC,CASSPYGSSSYNEQFF,TRBJ2-1,.,TRBV7-9,.
TGTGCCAGCGGGACTATCACGATTAGCACCGGGGAGCTGTTTTTT,CASGTITISTGELFF,TRBJ2-2,.,TRBV6-5,TRBD2
TGTGCCAGCAGTCCTAGGGGAAGGGGATCACCCCTCCACTTT,CASSPRGRGSPLHF,TRBJ1-6,once,TRBV27,.
TGTGCCAGCAGCCAAGAAACTTTCTCGCGGGGAGGGAAATTCACAGATACGCAGTATTTT,CASSQETFSRGGKFTDTQYF,TRBJ2-3,.,TRBV14,TRBD2
TGCGCCAGCAGCTTGGATGGCAGGGGAGTAGGGGCCAACGTCCTGACTTTC,CASSLDGRGVGANVLTF,TRBJ2-6,.,TRBV5-1,.
TGTGCCAGCAGCCAATGGGGGACAGGAGACTCCTACGAGCAGTACTTC,CASSQWGTGDSYEQYF,TRBJ2-7,.,TRBV16,TRBD1
TGTGCCAGCACCTCTACTTCCGGGACTAGCGGGAGGGCCGGTGGGCACGAGCAGTACTTC,CASTSTSGTSGRAGGHEQYF,TRBJ2-7,.,TRBV7-9,TRBD2
TGTGCCAGCAGTCCAATCCAGACAGGGAAGTCCTATGGCTACACCTTC,CASSPIQTGKSYGYTF,TRBJ1-2,.,TRBV27,TRBD1
TGTGCCAGCAGTTACTCTCCAACAGGACAACAGCCCCAGCATTTT,CASSYSPTGQQPQHF,TRBJ1-5,.,TRBV6-5,.
TGTGCCAGCGGGGGAGGACAGGGATTTTATGGCTACACCTTC,CASGGGQGFYGYTF,TRBJ1-2,.,TRBV28,TRBD1
TGTGCCAGTAGTAACACATATAGCAATCAGCCCCAGCATTTT,CASSNTYSNQPQHF,TRBJ1-5,.,TRBV19,.
TGTGCCAGCAGTTACTGGGGGGAATCCGGCGGCTACACCTTC,CASSYWGESGGYTF,TRBJ1-2,.,TRBV6-5,.
TGTGCCAGCAGCTTGCGGGGTATCGACTATGGCTACACCTTC,CASSLRGIDYGYTF,TRBJ1-2,hyperexpanded,TRBV5-8,.
TGCGCCAGCAGCTCGGGACAGCATAACAATGAGCAGTTCTTC,CASSSGQHNNEQFF,TRBJ2-1,.,TRBV5-1,TRBD1
TGTGCCAGCAGCCTCCCGGCGGGGAACACTGAAGCTTTCTTT,CASSLPAGNTEAFF,TRBJ1-1,.,TRBV7-9,.
TGTGCCAGCAGCGTAGGGCCCCGCCGCCGAATCTATGGCTACACCTTC,CASSVGPRRRIYGYTF,TRBJ1-2,.,TRBV7-9,.
TGTGCCAGCAGTCCGTTCACAGGGAGCCGCGAGCAGTACTTC,CASSPFTGSREQYF,TRBJ2-7,once,TRBV28,.
TGTGCCAGCAGCGTATCCGGTCTAGGGGACACTGAAGCTTTCTTT,CASSVSGLGDTEAFF,TRBJ1-1,once,TRBV7-2,.
TGCAGCGTTGAAGGACAGGGAAACACTGAAGCTTTCTTT,CSVEGQGNTEAFF,TRBJ1-1,few,TRBV29-1,TRBD1
TGTGCCAGTAGTATAGGATCGGGACTAGCGATCGATGAGCAGTTCTTC,CASSIGSGLAIDEQFF,TRBJ2-1,.,TRBV19,TRBD2
TGTGCCAGCAGGGGACAGGGGATCTCCTACGAGCAGTACTTC,CASRGQGISYEQYF,TRBJ2-7,once,TRBV28,TRBD1
TGTGCCAGCAGCCCGGGACTCATTCAAGAGACCCAGTACTTC,CASSPGLIQETQYF,TRBJ2-5,once,TRBV7-2,.
TGTGCCAGCAGTCCAAGACAGCAAGGGCAGTTCTTC,CASSPRQQGQFF,TRBJ2-1,.,TRBV28,.